These 23 T cell receptor beta chains were sequenced from one sample in a study of CD8+ T cells in alopecia areata. cDNA prepared by RNA extraction and subsequent reverse transcription served as the template for sequencing. TCRdb's table, derived via immunoSEQ multiplex PCR, lists solely in-frame clones and lacks some. The repertoire holds around 69,000 clones, with approximately 60% as singletons. The source material was CD8+ T cells sorted from blood, sampled at week 0. These receptors all come from a human donor with alopecia areata.

The rearrangement links TRBV5-4 to TRBJ2-1; no clear D. The CDR3 runs 14 residues. Trimming took off 1 base at V and 6 bases at J, with 11 bases between the two ends. Germline values: CDR1 SGHNT, CDR2 YYREEE (reference sequence). This chain's CDR3 is CASSLPAVVNEQFF. Written as DNA, the CDR3 is TGTGCCAGCAGCTTGCCGGCGGTAGTCAATGAGCAGTTCTTC.

The chain recombines TRBV4-1 with TRBJ2-5; D unclear. Trimming stripped 4 bases from V and 2 bases from J, with 8 bases between. The CDR3 covers 13 residues. The V gene's germline CDR1 is MGHRA and CDR2 YSYEKL. CDR3 nucleotides: TGCGCCAGCAGCCTCCCCGGGCAAGAGACCCAGTACTTC. This translates into CASSLPGQETQYF.

The count of this clone is one. The V and J genes are TRBV30 and TRBJ1-2; TRBD1 matches at 7 bases. Trimming took 4 bases from V and 6 from J; bases not matched to a gene: 14. The CDR3 covers 15 residues. Germline lookup yields CDR1 GTSNPN and CDR2 SVGIG (reference sequence). The CDR3 nucleotides read TGTGCCTGGACCCAAGGTACAGGGGTGTTTGATGGCTACACCTTC. Protein sequence: CAWTQGTGVFDGYTF.

The chain is built from TRBV11-2 and TRBJ2-7; 11 bases are a match to TRBD2. V shed 5 bases and J 2 bases; nucleotides not matched to a gene: 5. The CDR3 runs 15 residues. Germline V lookup: CDR1 SGHAT, CDR2 FQNNGV. CDR3 nucleotides: TGTGCCAGCAGCCTGGGACTAGCGGCAACCTACGAGCAGTACTTC. It codes for CASSLGLAATYEQYF.

As to this clone: This specimen includes other DNA sequences encoding the same CDR3. This chain uses TRBV27 with TRBJ1-5; no reliable D call. Germline CDR1 and CDR2: MNHEY and SMNVEV (reference sequence). The ends were cut back, 5 bases at V and 4 bases at J, with 6 bases in the middle. The CDR3 covers 12 residues. DNA of the CDR3: TGTGCCAGCAGTCCAAGGAATCAGCCCCAGCATTTT. This gives the protein CASSPRNQPQHF.

The chain has TRBV30 and TRBJ2-1; 8 nucleotides match TRBD1. The CDR3 length is 16 residues. With 2 bases clipped from V and 7 bases from J, the junction kept 13 bases outside the gene matches. CDR1 is GTSNPN, CDR2 SVGIG, per germline (reference sequence). CDR3 sequence reads: CAWSPYSGGSSNEQFF. Here the CDR3 DNA reads TGTGCCTGGAGTCCCTACTCAGGGGGCTCGAGTAATGAGCAGTTCTTC. Full variable domain (outside the CDR3, taken from reference TRBV30 and TRBJ2-1): SQTIHQWPATLVQPVGSPLSLECTVEGTSNPNLYWYRQAAGRGLQLLFYSVGIGQISSEVPQNLSASRPQDRQFILSSKKLLLSDSGFYLCAWSPYSGGSSNEQFFGPGTRLTVL.

The V gene is TRBV4-3, the J gene TRBJ2-2; TRBD2 matches 15 bases. V was pared by 4 bases and J by 3 bases, with 9 bases of the junction left unmatched. This CDR3 comprises 19 residues. CDR1 and CDR2 (germline): LGHNA, YSLEER. CDR3 region: CASSPYRTSGRVDTGELFF. The CDR3 DNA follows: TGCGCCAGCAGCCCTTACAGGACTAGCGGGAGGGTCGACACCGGGGAGCTGTTTTTT.

This clone appeared once. Other DNA sequences in this sample translate to the same CDR3. The chain recombines TRBV5-1 with TRBJ2-1; D call uncertain. Germline V gene lookup returns CDR1 SGHRS and CDR2 YFSETQ. V lost 0 bases, J lost 0 bases, and 7 bases lay in between. The CDR3 sequence is 15 residues long. CDR3 loop: CASSLDPSSYNEQFF. The CDR3 bases are TGCGCCAGCAGCTTGGACCCTAGCTCCTACAATGAGCAGTTCTTC.

This clone was recorded once. V is TRBV13 and J is TRBJ2-1; D might be TRBD2 (5 bases). The length of the CDR3 is 14 residues. V was clipped by 0 bases and J by 8 bases, with 11 bases between them. Germline V CDR1 and CDR2: PRHDT, FYEKMQ (reference sequence). The DNA for the CDR3 is TGTGCCAGCAGCTTAGGTGCGGGTATGGATGAGCAGTTCTTC. It codes for CASSLGAGMDEQFF.

The V and J genes are TRBV5-1 and TRBJ1-1; D remains unclear. Trimming shortened V by 3 bases and J by 4 bases, and 13 bases separated the two germline ends. Germline values: CDR1 SGHRS, CDR2 YFSETQ. The CDR3 is made up of 14 amino acids. CDR3: CASSSDFSGTEAFF. The DNA for the CDR3 is TGCGCCAGCAGCTCGGACTTTTCGGGCACTGAAGCTTTCTTT.

The chain carries TRBV7-6 and TRBJ2-6; D is undetermined. Germline loops: CDR1 SGHVS, CDR2 FNYEAQ. The CDR3 loop spans 17 amino acids. Trimming cost V 5 bases and J 3 bases, with 17 bases left between them. The CDR3 bases are TGTGCCAGCAGCCACCAGACGGTTCCCCTTGGGGCCAACGTCCTGACTTTC. This translates into CASSHQTVPLGANVLTF.

The chain joins TRBV15 to TRBJ2-7; tentatively, D is TRBD2 (5 bases). The CDR3 has 14 residues. The germline V gene has CDR1 LNHNV and CDR2 YYDKDF (reference sequence). With 3 bases removed from V and 2 bases from J, the gap between germline ends came to 11 bases. The CDR3 nucleotides read TGTGCCACCAGCAGCAGCGGTACAGCCTACGAGCAGTACTTC. It translates to CATSSSGTAYEQYF.

This clone was counted between two and nine times. V and J are TRBV29-1 and TRBJ1-2; no clear D gene. Germline V gene sequence: CDR1 SQVTM, CDR2 ANQGSEA. Trimming pared 2 bases from V and 10 bases from J, leaving 17 bases between. This CDR3 has 13 amino acids. Here the CDR3 reads CSVEMFGSHYYTF. The CDR3 region has the DNA TGCAGCGTTGAAATGTTCGGTTCCCATTACTACACCTTC.

V usage is TRBV25-1 and J usage is TRBJ2-3; 9 bases agree with TRBD1. Per the germline V gene, CDR1 is MGHDK and CDR2 is SYGVNS. CDR3 length: 14 amino acids. Losses at the gene ends were 3 bases for V and 6 bases for J; bases not matched to a gene: 4. CDR3 amino acids: CASSDRTGEDTQYF. The CDR3 DNA sequence: TGTGCCAGCAGTGATAGGACAGGGGAGGATACGCAGTATTTT.

This chain connects TRBV5-1 to TRBJ1-4, with TRBD1 as a possible D gene (5 bases). The ends were cut back, 4 bases at V and 0 bases at J, with 16 bases in the middle. The CDR3 is 17 residues long. Germline lookup yields CDR1 SGHRS and CDR2 YFSETQ. In nucleotides, the CDR3 is TGCGCCAGCAGCATGGAACAGGTTTCCGCAACTAATGAAAAACTGTTTTTT. Translating it yields CASSMEQVSATNEKLFF. The full variable domain, in which reference TRBV5-1 and TRBJ1-4 provide the parts outside the CDR3, is KAGVTQTPRYLIKTRGQQVTLSCSPISGHRSVSWYQQTPGQGLQFLFEYFSETQRNKGNFPGRFSGRQFSNSRSEMNVSTLELGDSALYLCASSMEQVSATNEKLFFGSGTQLSVL.

CDR3 bases: TGTGCCAGCAGCTTGGAAGCGCCGCACTATGGCTACACCTTC. This translates into CASSLEAPHYGYTF. This chain uses TRBV5-4 with TRBJ1-2, with D hard to call. V lost 0 bases, J lost 3 bases, and 9 bases lay in between. CDR3 length: 14 amino acids. In germline, CDR1 is SGHNT, CDR2 YYREEE (reference sequence).

The rearrangement joins TRBV13 to TRBJ2-1; D gene ambiguous. CDR1 PRHDT and CDR2 FYEKMQ come from the germline V gene (reference sequence). V gave up 4 bases and J gave up 8 bases, with 6 bases separating them. The CDR3 has 11 residues. The CDR3 spells CASSSMDEQFF. The CDR3 DNA is TGTGCCAGCAGCTCGATGGATGAGCAGTTCTTC.

With regard to this clone: Other DNA sequences from this sample encode an identical CDR3 as well. The genes are TRBV25-1 and TRBJ2-5, with 7 positions matching TRBD1. CDR3 length: 13 residues. V gave up 8 bases and J gave up 2 bases; unmatched junction bases: 5. Germline V lookup: CDR1 MGHDK, CDR2 SYGVNS. The CDR3, as DNA: TGTGCCAGCTCTGGGGACAGTCAAGAGACCCAGTACTTC. This gives the protein CASSGDSQETQYF.

The chain recombines TRBV11-3 with TRBJ2-5, with D perhaps being TRBD1 or TRBD2 (5 bases each). This CDR3 comprises 14 residues. CDR1 and CDR2 from the germline V gene are SGHNT and YENEEA. Trimming removed 6 bases from V and 5 bases from J, with 16 bases in between. The CDR3 DNA follows: TGTGCCAGCAGTCTGGGACCGCCCGGGGAGACCCAGTACTTC. Protein product: CASSLGPPGETQYF.

The rearrangement uses TRBV6-5 and TRBJ2-2, with D hard to call. Germline V gene data show CDR1 as MNHEY and CDR2 as SVGAGI. V was cut by 0 bases and J by 5 bases, with 4 bases left in between. The CDR3 has 13 residues. CDR3 bases: TGTGCCAGCAGTTACTCGGAAACCGGGGAGCTGTTTTTT. It codes for CASSYSETGELFF.

The gene calls are TRBV4-1 and TRBJ2-2; D gene ambiguous. CDR3 size: 12 residues. V lost 1 base, J lost 5 bases, and 2 bases lay in between. CDR1 is MGHRA and CDR2 is YSYEKL in the germline V gene. CDR3 nucleotides: TGCGCCAGCAGCCAAGGTACCGGGGAGCTGTTTTTT. Translating it yields CASSQGTGELFF.

CDR3 coding DNA: TGCAGCGTTGCAGTAAATGAGCAGTTCTTC. Its translation: CSVAVNEQFF. The chain couples TRBV29-1 to TRBJ2-1, with D unclear. The germline gives CDR1 SQVTM, CDR2 ANQGSEA. The CDR3 loop spans 10 amino acids. Trimming took off 4 bases at V and 7 bases at J, with 5 bases between the two ends.

As to this clone: Other DNA sequences in the same sample also yield this CDR3. This sequence joins TRBV27 and TRBJ2-7; no reliable D call. CDR1 and CDR2 (germline): MNHEY, SMNVEV (reference sequence). V gave up 0 bases and J gave up 4 bases, with 7 bases separating them. The CDR3 runs to 13 residues. For the CDR3, the DNA is TGTGCCAGCAGTTTATCCCCGAGTTACGAGCAGTACTTC. The encoded protein is CASSLSPSYEQYF.